This TCR beta chain was retrieved from a study of Ad26.COV2.S vaccination and SARS-CoV-2 variants. The sample's treatment: about 20 received Ad26.COV2.S at low or high dose, single or two shots; roughly five received placebo; per-sample allocation not given. All samples were drawn on day 63, counting from the first vaccine or placebo injection. Trimming took 3 bases from V and 5 from J, leaving 11 bases between them. Germline loops: CDR1 SGHRS, CDR2 YFSETQ. The CDR3 runs to 13 residues. Study-wide results and limits: Estimates derived from TCR breadth and depth analyses may have underestimated total T cell responses.

On this clone: Its antigen is unidentified.

TCRdb's table, derived via immunoSEQ multiplex PCR, lists solely in-frame clones and lacks some. Of roughly 350,000 clones in the sample, approximately 90% are singletons; the top ten hold approximately 4.5%. Sample: peripheral blood, taken in a trial of Ad26.COV2.S vaccine versus placebo. The clonotype was recovered from a person between 18 and 65 years old who received the Ad26.COV2.S COVID-19 vaccine or a placebo. This chain uses TRBV5-1 with TRBJ2-5, with D perhaps matching TRBD1 (6 bases). DNA for the CDR3: TGCGCCAGCAGCTCTCGCAGGGGTGAGACCCAGTACTTC. Its protein product is CASSSRRGETQYF.